These T cell receptor beta chains were read from a single sample in a study of cytomegalovirus exposure and HLA in healthy donors. Sequencing used immunoSEQ multiplex PCR; TCRdb keeps in-frame clones, though not all of them. The repertoire holds 180,000 or so clones, about 87% seen once, with more than 1.2% in the top ten. The sequenced sample consisted of PBMCs. The receptors shown here come from a woman in her 30s in good health and CMV-seronegative. Each CDR3 is given with its conserved first and last residue. D genes are given only for firm matches. The listing skips clone size in some rows; elsewhere it reads once, few, many or a size class.

j_gene	d_gene	abundance	v_gene	CDR3nt	CDR3aa
TRBJ1-2	TRBD1	NA	TRBV5-1	TGCGCCAGCAGCTTAGGGACAGTTGGCTACACCTTC	CASSLGTVGYTF
TRBJ1-4	NA	NA	TRBV4-2	TGTGCCAGCAGCCAAGATCTCGTACAACCAACTAATGAAAAACTGTTTTTT	CASSQDLVQPTNEKLFF
TRBJ2-3	NA	NA	TRBV10-3	TGTGCCATCAAGAGAGTAGGAGGCGGGAGCACAGATACGCAGTATTTT	CAIKRVGGGSTDTQYF
TRBJ1-3	NA	NA	TRBV4-1	TGCGCCAGCAGCCCTTGGACCACAGGGAATGGAAACACCATATATTTT	CASSPWTTGNGNTIYF
TRBJ2-7	NA	NA	TRBV4-3	TGCGCCAGCAGCCAAGATCAGACCGGGGAGCAGTACTTC	CASSQDQTGEQYF
TRBJ1-2	TRBD1	NA	TRBV5-6	TGTGCCAGCAGCTTCTGGGCAGGGGGGGGCTACACCTTC	CASSFWAGGGYTF
TRBJ1-1	NA	NA	TRBV5-1	TGCGCCAGCAGCTTGGTAGGGGGTAACACTGAAGCTTTCTTT	CASSLVGGNTEAFF
TRBJ2-7	TRBD2	NA	TRBV9	TGTGCCAGCAGCGTAGGTAGCGGGGGTAACGAGCAGTACTTC	CASSVGSGGNEQYF
TRBJ1-6	TRBD1	few	TRBV19	TGTGCCAGTATGAGGGGACAGGAGGATTCACCCCTCCACTTT	CASMRGQEDSPLHF
TRBJ1-4	NA	NA	TRBV30	TGTGCCTATGACAGACAGAATGAAAAACTGTTTTTT	CAYDRQNEKLFF
TRBJ2-7	NA	NA	TRBV7-9	TGTGCCAGCAGATTAGACAAATACGAGCAGTACTTC	CASRLDKYEQYF
TRBJ2-7	TRBD2	NA	TRBV7-2	TGTGCCAGCAGCTTACTAGCGGGGGCTTCGATCAACGAGCAGTACTTC	CASSLLAGASINEQYF
TRBJ1-6	NA	NA	TRBV6-1	TGTGCCAGCAGTGAGGGGTGGGGGGTATATAATTCACCCCTCCACTTT	CASSEGWGVYNSPLHF
TRBJ2-2	TRBD1	NA	TRBV23-1	TGCGCCAGCAGTCAATCTCCAGGGGGCTTCACCGGGGAGCTGTTTTTT	CASSQSPGGFTGELFF
TRBJ2-3	TRBD2	NA	TRBV4-1	TGCGCCAGCAGCCCGACGCCAGGGCGGCTAGCGGGCACAGATACGCAGTATTTT	CASSPTPGRLAGTDTQYF
TRBJ2-1	NA	NA	TRBV20-1	TGCAGTGCAACCAGGGACAATGAGCAGTTCTTC	CSATRDNEQFF
TRBJ2-2	TRBD2	NA	TRBV18	TGTGCCAGCTCTCTCAAGGGGACTAGCGGGGAGTCCACCGGGGAGCTGTTTTTT	CASSLKGTSGESTGELFF
TRBJ2-5	NA	NA	TRBV10-2	TGCGCCAGCAGAAGTAAGGCGGAGACCGGGGAGACCCAGTACTTC	CASRSKAETGETQYF